A single sample is the source of the 20 T cell receptor beta chains below, sequenced in a study of T cell responses to AZD1222 COVID-19 vaccine. Clones were sequenced by immunoSEQ multiplex PCR, and TCRdb holds only the in-frame ones, with some missing. The sample has 95,000 to 150,000 clones; about nine tenths are singletons. The source material was peripheral blood, sampled on day 0 of AZD1222 vaccination. These receptor sequences come from an adult in good health.

The chain employs TRBV28 and TRBJ1-1, with D possibly being TRBD1 (6 bases). Germline loops: CDR1 MDHEN, CDR2 SYDVKM. Trimming took 4 bases from V and 3 from J, leaving 15 bases between them. This CDR3 spans 15 amino acids. CDR3 in DNA: TGTGCCAGCAGTTCGGGGGCACGGGGCTACACTGAAGCTTTCTTT. The encoded protein is CASSSGARGYTEAFF.

This chain joins TRBV27 and TRBJ2-7; no definite D call. CDR3 length: 12 residues. In germline, CDR1 is MNHEY, CDR2 SMNVEV (reference sequence). Trimming shortened V by 3 bases and J by 1 base, and 4 bases separated the two germline ends. The CDR3 sequence: CASSFTSYEQYF. The CDR3 region has the DNA TGTGCCAGCAGTTTTACGTCCTACGAGCAGTACTTC.

The V call is TRBV27, the J call TRBJ2-7; the match to TRBD2 covers 7 bases. The CDR3 is 14 amino acids. Germline CDR1 and CDR2: MNHEY and SMNVEV (reference sequence). After removal of 5 bases from V and 7 bases from J, the junction contained 11 bases not matched to a gene. The DNA for the CDR3 is TGTGCCAGCAGTGAAAGGGAGGGCCGCGGGGAGCAGTACTTC. It codes for CASSEREGRGEQYF.

This chain uses TRBV7-2 with TRBJ2-2; no firm D call. The germline V and J ends were trimmed by 1 base and 3 bases, with 9 bases remaining between them. Per the germline V gene, CDR1 is SGHTA and CDR2 is FQGNSA. The CDR3 spans 15 residues. CDR3 nucleotides: TGTGCCAGCAGCTTAGTCGCCAAGCACACCGGGGAGCTGTTTTTT. Residues: CASSLVAKHTGELFF. The full variable domain, in which reference TRBV7-2 and TRBJ2-2 provide the parts outside the CDR3, is GAGVSQSPSNKVTEKGKDVELRCDPISGHTALYWYRQSLGQGLEFLIYFQGNSAPDKSGLPSDRFSAERTGGSVSTLTIQRTQQEDSAVYLCASSLVAKHTGELFFGEGSRLTVL.

This chain connects TRBV28 to TRBJ1-5; D perhaps matches TRBD1 (6 bases). CDR1 is MDHEN, CDR2 SYDVKM, per germline. CDR3 length equals 14 residues. Between the trimmed V and J ends, which lost 7 bases and 1 base, there was a span of 11 bases. This chain's CDR3 is CASTGGRSNQPQHF. CDR3 DNA sequence: TGTGCCAGCACGGGGGGGCGAAGCAATCAGCCCCAGCATTTT. Combining the CDR3 with reference TRBV28 and TRBJ1-5 gives the whole variable domain DVKVTQSSRYLVKRTGEKVFLECVQDMDHENMFWYRQDPGLGLRLIYFSYDVKMKEKGDIPEGYSVSREKKERFSLILESASTNQTSMYLCASTGGRSNQPQHFGDGTRLSIL.

V is TRBV20-1 and J is TRBJ2-1; D is ambiguous. This CDR3 has 10 amino acids. Trimming removed 5 bases from V and 8 bases from J, with 7 bases in between. The germline CDR1 and CDR2 sequences are DFQATT and SNEGSKA (reference sequence). CDR3 protein: CSARLDEQFF. As DNA, the CDR3 is TGCAGTGCTCGGTTGGATGAGCAGTTCTTC.

The chain has TRBV4-3 and TRBJ2-1; D remains unclear. Germline assignment: CDR1 LGHNA and CDR2 YSLEER. The CDR3 contains 13 residues. V lost 0 bases and J lost 10, with 10 bases in between. The CDR3 is CASSQEGPGEQFF. DNA of the CDR3: TGCGCCAGCAGCCAAGAAGGTCCCGGAGAGCAGTTCTTC.

This chain links TRBV19 with TRBJ1-2; D is ambiguous. Germline loops: CDR1 LNHDA, CDR2 SQIVND (reference sequence). V was shortened by 1 base and J by 1 base, with 16 bases between the two germline ends. The CDR3 covers 17 residues. CDR3 loop: CASSIAALSSNNYGYTF. The CDR3 DNA follows: TGTGCCAGTAGTATAGCGGCCTTGAGCAGTAATAACTATGGCTACACCTTC. The full variable domain, with the rest looked up from reference TRBV19 and TRBJ1-2, is DGGITQSPKYLFRKEGQNVTLSCEQNLNHDAMYWYRQDPGQGLRLIYYSQIVNDFQKGDIAEGYSVSREKKESFPLTVTSAQKNPTAFYLCASSIAALSSNNYGYTFGSGTRLTVV.

This clone was observed once. The chain uses TRBV14 and TRBJ2-3, with 9 bases fitting TRBD2. This CDR3 spans 15 amino acids. With 0 bases clipped from V and 2 bases from J, the junction kept 0 bases outside the gene matches. Germline CDR1 reads SGHDN; CDR2 reads FVKESK. CDR3 bases: TGTGCCAGCAGCCAAGAGGGACTAGCCACAGATACGCAGTATTTT. As protein: CASSQEGLATDTQYF.

J is TRBJ1-6 and V is TRBV9; D not certain. CDR1 is SGDLS, CDR2 YYNGEE, per germline. Deletions cut 4 bases from V and 0 bases from J, with 26 bases between. The CDR3 runs 21 residues. CDR3 sequence (DNA): TGTGCCAGCAGCTCTAGCCCCGCAGCCGCGGGCGCCAGCTCCTATAATTCACCCCTCCACTTT. Translated, it gives CASSSSPAAAGASSYNSPLHF.

This chain connects TRBV6-5 to TRBJ1-5; the D gene is possibly TRBD1 (6 bases). V shed 6 bases and J shed 5 bases, with 17 bases lying between them. The CDR3 length is 15 residues. CDR1 is MNHEY and CDR2 is SVGAGI in the germline V gene. DNA of the CDR3: TGTGCCAGCAGCCGGGACATGGGAACGCATCAGCCCCAGCATTTT. This codes for CASSRDMGTHQPQHF.

The chain links TRBV28 to TRBJ2-3; 7 bases fit TRBD1. The V gene end was trimmed by 4 bases and the J gene end by 4 bases; junction bases not matched to a gene: 5. CDR3 length: 14 amino acids. Germline V CDR1 and CDR2: MDHEN, SYDVKM. The CDR3 region has the DNA TGTGCCAGCAGTTCGACAGGGATCGCAGATACGCAGTATTTT. Protein sequence: CASSSTGIADTQYF.

This clone has a handful of counts. The rearrangement uses TRBV25-1 and TRBJ1-4, with a weak D call TRBD1 (5 bases). Between the trimmed V and J ends, which lost 3 bases and 6 bases, there was a span of 11 bases. There are 14 residues in the CDR3. Germline V gene lookup returns CDR1 MGHDK and CDR2 SYGVNS. The CDR3 DNA follows: TGTGCCAGCAGTGAGGCGGGGCGATATGAAAAACTGTTTTTT. Translated, it gives CASSEAGRYEKLFF.

The chain recombines TRBV18 with TRBJ2-3, with D tentatively TRBD2 (5 bases). CDR1 and CDR2 from the germline V gene are KGHSH and LQKENI. The length of the CDR3 is 15 residues. Trimming cost V 6 bases and J 3 bases, with 16 bases left between them. The CDR3 nucleotides are TGTGCCAGCTCCCCCCCGGGTGGGAGAACAGATACGCAGTATTTT. Translation gives CASSPPGGRTDTQYF.

This sequence joins TRBV7-9 and TRBJ2-1, with a tentative D call TRBD2 (6 bases). The germline V and J ends were trimmed by 1 base and 0 bases, with 16 bases remaining between them. Germline CDR1 is SEHNR and CDR2 is FQNEAQ (reference sequence). This CDR3 comprises 18 residues. The CDR3 DNA follows: TGTGCCAGCAGCTTAGGGGCGAGTAGCGGAGGCTCCTACAATGAGCAGTTCTTC. Translating gives CASSLGASSGGSYNEQFF.

This clone appeared once. The chain has TRBV19 and TRBJ2-7; maybe TRBD2 (5 bases). This CDR3 comprises 14 residues. Germline values: CDR1 LNHDA, CDR2 SQIVND (reference sequence). Trimming removed 1 base from V and 0 bases from J, with 7 bases in between. This CDR3 is CASSIAGSSYEQYF. The CDR3 nucleotides are TGTGCCAGTAGTATAGCGGGATCCTCCTACGAGCAGTACTTC.

This sequence joins TRBV18 and TRBJ1-6, with TRBD1 matching over 8 bases. The CDR3 has 15 amino acids. CDR1 and CDR2 from the germline V gene are KGHSH and LQKENI. The junction had 7 bases not matched to a gene; V was cut back by 4 bases and J by 8 bases. In DNA, the CDR3 is TGTGCCAGCTCACAGAACAGGGGGGGAGATTCACCCCTCCACTTT. Translation gives CASSQNRGGDSPLHF.

V usage is TRBV29-1 and J usage is TRBJ2-3; TRBD2 agrees at 9 bases. Germline V gene sequence: CDR1 SQVTM, CDR2 ANQGSEA. There are 14 residues in the CDR3. J was trimmed by 3 bases and V by 4 bases; bases with no gene match: 5. The DNA for the CDR3 is TGCAGCGTTGGGAATAGCGGGAGTACAGATACGCAGTATTTT. Its protein product is CSVGNSGSTDTQYF.

The chain employs TRBV7-9 and TRBJ2-3; possibly TRBD1 for D (6 bases). The ends were cut back, 4 bases at V and 0 bases at J, with 14 bases in the middle. The CDR3 consists of 16 residues. Germline CDR1 and CDR2: SEHNR and FQNEAQ (reference sequence). CDR3 sequence reads: CASSSLGAASTDTQYF. In nucleotides, the CDR3 is TGTGCCAGCAGCTCCCTGGGGGCCGCTAGCACAGATACGCAGTATTTT.

J is TRBJ2-3 and V is TRBV18; TRBD2 matches 8 bases. The V and J ends lost 4 bases and 2 bases, in that order; junction bases with no gene match: 5. CDR3 size: 15 residues. Germline V gene sequence: CDR1 KGHSH, CDR2 LQKENI. CDR3 residues: CASSLLAGHTDTQYF. CDR3 DNA sequence: TGTGCCAGCTCACTCCTAGCGGGCCACACAGATACGCAGTATTTT.